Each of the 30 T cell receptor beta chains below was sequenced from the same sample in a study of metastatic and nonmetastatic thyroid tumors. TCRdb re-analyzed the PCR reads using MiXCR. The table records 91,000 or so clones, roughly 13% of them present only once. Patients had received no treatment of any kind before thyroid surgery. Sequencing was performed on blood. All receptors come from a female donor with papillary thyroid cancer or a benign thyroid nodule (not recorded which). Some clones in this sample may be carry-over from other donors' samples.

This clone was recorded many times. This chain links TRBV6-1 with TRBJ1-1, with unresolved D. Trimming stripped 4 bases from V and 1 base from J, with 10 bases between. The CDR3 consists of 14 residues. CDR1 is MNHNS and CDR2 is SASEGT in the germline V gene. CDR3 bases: TGTGCCAGCAGTGCCTTACAGAGGAACACTGAAGCTTTCTTT. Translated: CASSALQRNTEAFF.

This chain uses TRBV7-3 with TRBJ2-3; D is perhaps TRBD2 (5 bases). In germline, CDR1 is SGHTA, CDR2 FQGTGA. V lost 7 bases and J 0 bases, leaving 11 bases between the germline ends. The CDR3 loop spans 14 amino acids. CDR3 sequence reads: CASIPRTSTDTQYF. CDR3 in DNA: TGTGCCAGCATCCCCAGGACTAGCACAGATACGCAGTATTTT.

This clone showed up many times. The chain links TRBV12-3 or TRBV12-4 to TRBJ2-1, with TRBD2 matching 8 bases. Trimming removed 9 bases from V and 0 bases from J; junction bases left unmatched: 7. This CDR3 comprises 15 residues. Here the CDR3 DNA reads TGTGCCAGTTTACTGGCGGGAGGCTCCTACAATGAGCAGTTCTTC. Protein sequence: CASLLAGGSYNEQFF.

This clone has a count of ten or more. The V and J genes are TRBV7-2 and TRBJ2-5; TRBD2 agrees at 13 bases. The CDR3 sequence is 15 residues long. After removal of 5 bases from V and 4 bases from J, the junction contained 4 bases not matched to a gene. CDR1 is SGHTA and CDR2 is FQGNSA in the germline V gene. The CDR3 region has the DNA TGTGCCAGCAGCGGGACTAGCGGGATTATAGAGACCCAGTACTTC. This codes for CASSGTSGIIETQYF.

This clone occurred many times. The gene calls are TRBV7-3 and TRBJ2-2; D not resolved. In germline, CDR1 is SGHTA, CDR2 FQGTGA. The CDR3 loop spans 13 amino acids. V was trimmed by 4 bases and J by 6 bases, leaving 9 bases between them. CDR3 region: CASSSGEAGELFF. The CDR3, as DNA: TGTGCCAGCAGCTCCGGAGAGGCCGGGGAGCTGTTTTTT.

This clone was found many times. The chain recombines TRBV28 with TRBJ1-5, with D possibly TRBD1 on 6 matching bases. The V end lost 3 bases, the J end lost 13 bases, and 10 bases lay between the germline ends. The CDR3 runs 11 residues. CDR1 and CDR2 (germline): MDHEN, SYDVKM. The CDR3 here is CASSFGRGQHF. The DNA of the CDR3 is TGTGCCAGCAGTTTCGGCAGGGGACAGCATTTT. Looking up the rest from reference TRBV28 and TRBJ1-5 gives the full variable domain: DVKVTQSSRYLVKRTGEKVFLECVQDMDHENMFWYRQDPGLGLRLIYFSYDVKMKEKGDIPEGYSVSREKKERFSLILESASTNQTSMYLCASSFGRGQHFGDGTRLSIL.

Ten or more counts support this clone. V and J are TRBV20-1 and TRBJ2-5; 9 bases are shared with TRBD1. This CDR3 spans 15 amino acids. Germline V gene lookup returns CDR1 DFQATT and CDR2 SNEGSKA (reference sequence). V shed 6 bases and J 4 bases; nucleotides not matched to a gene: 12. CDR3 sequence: CSASLDRGPLETQYF. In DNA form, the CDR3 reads TGCAGTGCCTCTTTGGACAGGGGACCACTAGAGACCCAGTACTTC.

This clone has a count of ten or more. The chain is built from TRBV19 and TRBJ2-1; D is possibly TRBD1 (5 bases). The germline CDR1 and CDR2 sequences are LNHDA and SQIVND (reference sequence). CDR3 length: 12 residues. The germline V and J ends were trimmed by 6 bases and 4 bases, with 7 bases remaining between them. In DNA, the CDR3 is TGTGCCAGTAGCCGACAGTACAATGAGCAGTTCTTC. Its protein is CASSRQYNEQFF.

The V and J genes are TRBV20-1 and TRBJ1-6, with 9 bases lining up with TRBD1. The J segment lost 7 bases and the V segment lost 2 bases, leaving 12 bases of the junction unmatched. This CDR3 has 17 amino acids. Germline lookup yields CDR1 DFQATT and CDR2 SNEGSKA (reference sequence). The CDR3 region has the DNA TGCAGTGCTAGACACAGGGGGCGGGGCTCGTGGAATTCACCCCTCCACTTT. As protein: CSARHRGRGSWNSPLHF.

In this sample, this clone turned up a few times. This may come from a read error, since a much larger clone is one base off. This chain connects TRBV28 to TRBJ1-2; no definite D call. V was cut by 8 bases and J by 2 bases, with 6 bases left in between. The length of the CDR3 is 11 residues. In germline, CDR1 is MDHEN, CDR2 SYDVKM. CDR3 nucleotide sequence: TGTGCCAGCTCGGACAACTATGGCTACACCTTC. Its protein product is CASSDNYGYTF.

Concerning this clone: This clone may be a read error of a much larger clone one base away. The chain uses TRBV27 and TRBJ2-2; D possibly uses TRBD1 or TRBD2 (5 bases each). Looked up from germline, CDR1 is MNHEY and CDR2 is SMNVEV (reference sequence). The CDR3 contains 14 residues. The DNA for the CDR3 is TGTGCCAGCGGTATCGGGGCGAACACTGGGGAGCTGTTTTTT. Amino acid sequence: CASGIGANTGELFF.

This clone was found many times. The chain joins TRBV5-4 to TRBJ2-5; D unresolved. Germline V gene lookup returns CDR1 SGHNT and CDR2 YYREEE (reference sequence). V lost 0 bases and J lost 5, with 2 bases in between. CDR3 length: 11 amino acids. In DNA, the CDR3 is TGTGCCAGCAGCTTGGCTGAGACCCAGTACTTC. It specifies CASSLAETQYF. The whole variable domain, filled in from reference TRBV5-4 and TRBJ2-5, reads ETGVTQSPTHLIKTRGQQVTLRCSSQSGHNTVSWYQQALGQGPQFIFQYYREEENGRGNFPPRFSGLQFPNYSSELNVNALELDDSALYLCASSLAETQYFGPGTRLLVL.

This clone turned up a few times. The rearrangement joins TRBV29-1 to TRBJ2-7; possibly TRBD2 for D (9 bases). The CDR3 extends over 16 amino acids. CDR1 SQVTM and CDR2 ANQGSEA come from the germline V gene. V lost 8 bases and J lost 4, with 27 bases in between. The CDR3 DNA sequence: TGCAGCTCTGGCGAGCGGGAGGACAGGGCAGGTTACGAGCAGTACTTC. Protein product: CSSGEREDRAGYEQYF.

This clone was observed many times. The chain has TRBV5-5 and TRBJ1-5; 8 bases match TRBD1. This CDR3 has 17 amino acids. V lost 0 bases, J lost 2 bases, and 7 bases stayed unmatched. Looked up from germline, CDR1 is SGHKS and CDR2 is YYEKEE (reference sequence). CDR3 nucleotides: TGTGCCAGCAGCTTGGGACAGGGGCTTCGGGGCAATCAGCCCCAGCATTTT. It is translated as CASSLGQGLRGNQPQHF.

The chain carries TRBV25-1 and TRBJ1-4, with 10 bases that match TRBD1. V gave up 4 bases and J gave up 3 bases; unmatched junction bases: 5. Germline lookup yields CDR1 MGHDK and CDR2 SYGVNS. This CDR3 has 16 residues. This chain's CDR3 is CASSVGQGRANEKLFF. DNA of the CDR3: TGTGCCAGCAGTGTGGGACAGGGGCGGGCTAATGAAAAACTGTTTTTT.

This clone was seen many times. DNA for the CDR3: TGCAGCGTTTCCAGGGCAAACTATGGCTACACCTTC. Amino acids: CSVSRANYGYTF. The genes are TRBV29-1 and TRBJ1-2; D might be TRBD1 (5 bases). Per the germline V gene, CDR1 is SQVTM and CDR2 is ANQGSEA. The germline V and J ends were trimmed by 5 bases and 2 bases, with 9 bases remaining between them. This CDR3 is 12 amino acids long.

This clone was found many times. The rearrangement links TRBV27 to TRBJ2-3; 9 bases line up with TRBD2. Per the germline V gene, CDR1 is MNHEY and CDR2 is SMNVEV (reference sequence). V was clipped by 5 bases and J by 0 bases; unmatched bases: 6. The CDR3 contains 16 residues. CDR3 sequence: CASSRLADLSTDTQYF. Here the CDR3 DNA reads TGTGCCAGCAGTCGACTAGCGGACCTAAGCACAGATACGCAGTATTTT.

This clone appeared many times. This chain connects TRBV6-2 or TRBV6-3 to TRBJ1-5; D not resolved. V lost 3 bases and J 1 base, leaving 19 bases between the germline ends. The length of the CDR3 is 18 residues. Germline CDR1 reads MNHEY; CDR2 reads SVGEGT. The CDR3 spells CASSYDEREHESNQPQHF. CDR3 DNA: TGTGCCAGCAGTTATGACGAACGAGAACACGAGAGCAATCAGCCCCAGCATTTT.

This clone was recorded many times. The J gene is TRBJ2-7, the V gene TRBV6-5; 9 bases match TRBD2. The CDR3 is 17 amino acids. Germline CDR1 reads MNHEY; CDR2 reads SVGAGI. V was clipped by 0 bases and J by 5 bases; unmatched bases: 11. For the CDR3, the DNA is TGTGCCAGCAGTTACTCCAGGCGGGGGGGGGACCTGCACGAGCAGTACTTC. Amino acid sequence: CASSYSRRGGDLHEQYF.

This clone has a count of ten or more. The CDR3 DNA is TGTGCCAGCAGCCCGCCGGGGGAGACCCAGTACTTC. This gives the protein CASSPPGETQYF. This chain joins TRBV13 and TRBJ2-5, with a tentative D call TRBD2 (5 bases). V was clipped by 5 bases and J by 5 bases, with 9 bases between them. Germline V gene data show CDR1 as PRHDT and CDR2 as FYEKMQ (reference sequence). This CDR3 is built from 12 residues.

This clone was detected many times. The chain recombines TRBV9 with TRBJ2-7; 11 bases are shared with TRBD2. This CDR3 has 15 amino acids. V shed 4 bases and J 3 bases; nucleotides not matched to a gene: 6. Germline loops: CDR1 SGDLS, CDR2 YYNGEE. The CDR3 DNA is TGTGCCAGCAGCCCAACCGGGACTAGCGGCTACGAGCAGTACTTC. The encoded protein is CASSPTGTSGYEQYF. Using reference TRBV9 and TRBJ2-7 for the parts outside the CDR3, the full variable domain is DSGVTQTPKHLITATGQRVTLRCSPRSGDLSVYWYQQSLDQGLQFLIQYYNGEERAKGNILERFSAQQFPDLHSELNLSSLELGDSALYFCASSPTGTSGYEQYFGPGTRLTVT.

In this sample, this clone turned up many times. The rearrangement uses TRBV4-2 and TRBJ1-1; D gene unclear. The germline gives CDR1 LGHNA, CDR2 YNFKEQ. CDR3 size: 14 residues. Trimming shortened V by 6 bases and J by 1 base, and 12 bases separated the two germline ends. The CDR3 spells CASSPQMGNTEAFF. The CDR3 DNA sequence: TGTGCCAGCAGTCCTCAAATGGGGAACACTGAAGCTTTCTTT.

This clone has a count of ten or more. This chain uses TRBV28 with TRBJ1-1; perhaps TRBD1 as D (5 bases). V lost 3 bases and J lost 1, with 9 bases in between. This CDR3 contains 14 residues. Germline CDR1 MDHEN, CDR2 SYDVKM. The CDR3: CASSLNGGNTEAFF. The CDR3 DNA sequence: TGTGCCAGCAGTTTGAATGGGGGGAACACTGAAGCTTTCTTT.

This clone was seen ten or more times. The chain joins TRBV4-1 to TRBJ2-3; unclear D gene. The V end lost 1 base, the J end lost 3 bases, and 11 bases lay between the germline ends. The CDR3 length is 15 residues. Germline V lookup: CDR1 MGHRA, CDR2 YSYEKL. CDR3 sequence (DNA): TGCGCCAGCAGCCAAGGCATGGGTTGGACAGATACGCAGTATTTT. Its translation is CASSQGMGWTDTQYF.

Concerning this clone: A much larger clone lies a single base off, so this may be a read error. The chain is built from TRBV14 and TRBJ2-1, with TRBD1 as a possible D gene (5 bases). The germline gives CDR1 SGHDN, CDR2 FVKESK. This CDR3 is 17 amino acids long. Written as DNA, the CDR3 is TGTGCCAGCAGCCCCCAAGGAGCGACAGACCACTACAATGATCAGTTCTTC. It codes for CASSPQGATDHYNDQFF.

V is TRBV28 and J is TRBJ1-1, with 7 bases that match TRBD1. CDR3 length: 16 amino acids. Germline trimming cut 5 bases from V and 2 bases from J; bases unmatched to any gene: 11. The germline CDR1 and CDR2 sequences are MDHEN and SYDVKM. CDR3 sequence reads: CASSRTTGQLNTEAFF. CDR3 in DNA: TGTGCCAGCAGTCGGACGACAGGGCAATTAAACACTGAAGCTTTCTTT.

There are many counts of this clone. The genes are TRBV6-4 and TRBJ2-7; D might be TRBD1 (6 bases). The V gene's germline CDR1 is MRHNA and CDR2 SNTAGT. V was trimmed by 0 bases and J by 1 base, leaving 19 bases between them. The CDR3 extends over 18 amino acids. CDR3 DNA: TGTGCCAGCAGTGACTCGAGTTGTGTTCAGGGGATATCCTACGAGCAGTACTTC. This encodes CASSDSSCVQGISYEQYF.

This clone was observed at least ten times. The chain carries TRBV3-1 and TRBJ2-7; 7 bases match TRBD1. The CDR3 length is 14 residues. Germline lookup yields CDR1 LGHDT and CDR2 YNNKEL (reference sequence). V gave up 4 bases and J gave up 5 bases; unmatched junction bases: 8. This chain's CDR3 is CASSRSGTANEQYF. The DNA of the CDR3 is TGTGCCAGCAGCCGCTCCGGGACAGCGAACGAGCAGTACTTC.

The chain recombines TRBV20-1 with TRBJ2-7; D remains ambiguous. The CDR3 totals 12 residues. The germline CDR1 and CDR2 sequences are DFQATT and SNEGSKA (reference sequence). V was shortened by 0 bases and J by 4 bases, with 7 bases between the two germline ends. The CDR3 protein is CSARDLTYEQYF. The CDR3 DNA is TGCAGTGCTAGAGATTTAACTTACGAGCAGTACTTC.

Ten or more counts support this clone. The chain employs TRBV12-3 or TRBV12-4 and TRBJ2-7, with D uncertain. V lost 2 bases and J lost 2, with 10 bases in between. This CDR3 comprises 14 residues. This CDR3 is CASSLFGYPYEQYF. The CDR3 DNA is TGTGCCAGCAGTTTATTTGGCTATCCCTACGAGCAGTACTTC.